The next 8 T cell receptor beta chains were all read from a single sample in a study of blood T cell repertoires in COVID-19. This table comes from immunoSEQ multiplex PCR, and its TCRdb copy is limited to in-frame clones, with some not included. Found here are just over 250,000 clones, around 89% of them singletons; the top ten hold roughly 4%. What was sequenced was peripheral blood. These receptors were obtained from a man aged 55 to 70 who had recovered from COVID-19.

This clone has just a few counts. The rearrangement uses TRBV7-3 and TRBJ2-2; tentative D call: TRBD2 (6 bases). The CDR3 totals 15 residues. Germline CDR1 and CDR2: SGHTA and FQGTGA. V was cut by 5 bases and J by 0 bases, with 10 bases left in between. CDR3 sequence: CASSETRANTGELFF. In nucleotides, the CDR3 is TGTGCCAGCAGCGAGACTAGGGCGAACACCGGGGAGCTGTTTTTT.

The rearrangement links TRBV6-2 or TRBV6-3 to TRBJ1-1, with no clear D. CDR1 is MNHEY and CDR2 is SVGEGT in the germline V gene. V shed 7 bases and J shed 5 bases, with 14 bases lying between them. The CDR3 totals 13 residues. The CDR3 here is CASNPQEETEAFF. In DNA, the CDR3 is TGTGCCAGCAACCCCCAGGAGGAGACTGAAGCTTTCTTT.

The chain uses TRBV6-4 and TRBJ2-1, with D uncertain. This CDR3 contains 15 residues. Germline CDR1 is MRHNA and CDR2 is SNTAGT. V lost 2 bases and J lost 8, with 16 bases in between. In DNA, the CDR3 is TGTGCCAGCAGTGACCCAGTCATTAATTTCTATGAGCAGTTCTTC. It encodes CASSDPVINFYEQFF.

In its sample, this clone was seen once. The rearrangement uses TRBV6-1 and TRBJ1-4, with D unclear. CDR3 length: 17 residues. Trimming left V 1 base short and J 0 bases short, with 12 bases between. Germline CDR1 reads MNHNS; CDR2 reads SASEGT. CDR3 region: CASSEGFVRSTNEKLFF. CDR3 nucleotide sequence: TGTGCCAGCAGTGAAGGGTTCGTCAGATCAACTAATGAAAAACTGTTTTTT.

This chain joins TRBV5-6 and TRBJ2-7, with a tentative D call TRBD2 (6 bases). In germline, CDR1 is SGHDT, CDR2 YYEEEE. Trimming cost V 2 bases and J 0 bases, with 12 bases left between them. The CDR3 has 15 residues. The CDR3 here is CASSLTGLSSYEQYF. The CDR3 bases are TGTGCCAGCAGCTTAACGGGACTTAGCTCCTACGAGCAGTACTTC.

This clone was picked up one time. One end of the junction varies from germline; a read error may be responsible. V is TRBV19 and J is TRBJ2-2; D unresolved. The germline V gene encodes CDR1 LNHDA and CDR2 SQIVND (reference sequence). CDR3 length: 15 residues. The CDR3: CASSIRQWNTGELFF. The CDR3 nucleotides read TGTGCCAGCAGTATCCGCCAGTGGAACACCGGGGAGCTGTTTTTT.

V is TRBV6-1 and J is TRBJ2-1; TRBD1 matches at 9 bases. CDR1 is MNHNS and CDR2 is SASEGT in the germline V gene. The length of the CDR3 is 19 residues. V dropped 6 bases and J dropped 6; count of bases not matched to a gene: 21. The CDR3 reads CASREKTGGGMKRGNEQFF. CDR3 nucleotides: TGTGCCAGCAGGGAAAAAACAGGGGGCGGGATGAAAAGAGGCAATGAGCAGTTCTTC.

The gene calls are TRBV27 and TRBJ1-6; D perhaps matches TRBD1 (5 bases). This CDR3 region has 12 residues. V was cut by 6 bases and J by 9 bases, with 9 bases left in between. Germline CDR1 and CDR2: MNHEY and SMNVEV (reference sequence). The CDR3 spells CASRSTASPLHF. DNA for the CDR3: TGTGCCAGCAGGTCGACAGCTTCACCCCTCCACTTT.